Each of the 18 T cell receptor beta chains below was sequenced from the same sample in a study of T cells after yellow fever vaccination. A single record per CDR3 protein comes from TCRdb applying MiXCR to the 5' RACE reads. Of about 300,000 distinct CDR3 sequences in the sample, 8.7% were seen once. Sequenced here: CD4+ T cells sorted from PBMCs, sampled 5 days after the yellow fever booster vaccination. These receptors originate from a young man who received the YFV17D yellow fever vaccine.

V and J are TRBV20-1 and TRBJ1-2; a weak D match, TRBD1 (5 bases). Germline CDR1 and CDR2: DFQATT and SNEGSKA (reference sequence). Trimming took 8 bases from V and 0 from J, leaving 7 bases between them. The CDR3 length is 11 residues. CDR3 region: CSTRANYGYTF. The CDR3 DNA reads TGCAGTACCAGGGCTAACTATGGCTACACCTTC.

This clonotype was counted at least ten times. The CDR3 reads CSGKRGGEGNIQYF. The CDR3 DNA follows: TGCAGCGGGAAAAGGGGGGGCGAGGGAAACATTCAGTACTTC. The J gene is TRBJ2-4, the V gene TRBV20-1, with D possibly matching TRBD2 (7 bases). The germline gives CDR1 DFQATT, CDR2 SNEGSKA (reference sequence). The CDR3 sequence is 14 residues long.

A few counts support this clonotype. The CDR3 region is CASSFRAEQFF. DNA of the CDR3: TGTGCCAGCAGTTTTCGAGCGGAGCAGTTCTTC. V usage is TRBV12-3 or TRBV12-4 and J usage is TRBJ2-1; D unresolved. Deletions cut 3 bases from V and 10 bases from J, with 7 bases between. This CDR3 is built from 11 residues.

The CDR3 region has the DNA TGCGCCAGCAGCCGGGACGGACAGTATGGCTACACCTTC. It is translated as CASSRDGQYGYTF. The chain employs TRBV4-3 and TRBJ1-2; perhaps TRBD1 as D (6 bases). With 4 bases removed from V and 5 bases from J, the gap between germline ends came to 11 bases. The CDR3 loop spans 13 amino acids. CDR1 and CDR2 from the germline V gene are LGHNA and YSLEER.

There are many counts of this clonotype. This chain uses TRBV9 with TRBJ2-1, with TRBD2 matching over 10 bases. This CDR3 contains 19 residues. V shed 4 bases, J shed 5 bases, and the junction held 18 bases outside the gene matches. The germline V gene has CDR1 SGDLS and CDR2 YYNGEE. As DNA, the CDR3 is TGTGCCAGCAGCCTCGGTGGTAGCGGGGGGAGGGGGCCCAACAATGAGCAGTTCTTC. Protein product: CASSLGGSGGRGPNNEQFF.

The gene calls are TRBV20-1 and TRBJ1-6, with D perhaps TRBD1 (5 bases). The length of the CDR3 is 13 residues. The V end lost 6 bases, the J end lost 8 bases, and 14 bases lay between the germline ends. Germline values: CDR1 DFQATT, CDR2 SNEGSKA (reference sequence). CDR3 nucleotides: TGCAGTGCGGGGGAGGACCCTTATTCACCCCTCCACTTT. It yields the protein CSAGEDPYSPLHF.

The rearrangement links TRBV15 to TRBJ1-1; no clear D. The CDR3 sequence is 12 residues long. Trimming shortened V by 0 bases and J by 11 bases, and 10 bases separated the two germline ends. Germline V gene sequence: CDR1 LNHNV, CDR2 YYDKDF (reference sequence). The CDR3 protein is CATSRDFLGAFF. The DNA for the CDR3 is TGTGCCACCAGCAGAGATTTTTTGGGGGCTTTCTTT.

Only a few counts were recorded for this clonotype. The chain couples TRBV12-3 or TRBV12-4 to TRBJ1-2; D gene uncertain. This CDR3 has 15 residues. The ends were cut back, 5 bases at V and 4 bases at J, with 17 bases in the middle. The CDR3 here is CASSVGSLFFYGYTF. Here the CDR3 DNA reads TGTGCCAGCAGTGTCGGGAGCCTTTTCTTCTATGGCTACACCTTC.

Only one count was recorded for this clonotype. The chain couples TRBV5-6 to TRBJ2-6; D gene uncertain. This CDR3 has 14 amino acids. Germline V lookup: CDR1 SGHDT, CDR2 YYEEEE. V was cut by 1 base and J by 2 bases, with 4 bases left in between. CDR3 protein: CASSLLTGANVLTF. DNA for the CDR3: TGTGCCAGCAGCTTGCTGACTGGGGCCAACGTCCTGACTTTC.

This clonotype was recorded at least ten times. This chain joins TRBV7-9 and TRBJ1-4; D unresolved. Germline lookup yields CDR1 SEHNR and CDR2 FQNEAQ (reference sequence). The V gene lost 6 bases and the J gene lost 5 bases, with 13 bases spanning the gap. The CDR3 is 14 residues long. CDR3 DNA sequence: TGTGCCAGCAGTAAACGGGCTTTGAATGAAAAACTGTTTTTT. Its translation: CASSKRALNEKLFF. The full variable domain, rest sourced from reference TRBV7-9 and TRBJ1-4, is DTGVSQNPRHKITKRGQNVTFRCDPISEHNRLYWYRQTLGQGPEFLTYFQNEAQLEKSRLLSDRFSAERPKGSFSTLEIQRTEQGDSAMYLCASSKRALNEKLFFGSGTQLSVL.

This clonotype appeared a few times. V gene TRBV29-1 combines with J gene TRBJ2-7; 8 bases are a match to TRBD1. Germline V gene data show CDR1 as SQVTM and CDR2 as ANQGSEA. Losses at the gene ends were 1 base for V and 3 bases for J; bases not matched to a gene: 2. The CDR3 covers 13 residues. CDR3 nucleotides: TGCAGCGTTGAAGGGACAGGGTTCTACGAGCAGTACTTC. It codes for CSVEGTGFYEQYF.

This clonotype came up many times. This chain uses TRBV12-3 or TRBV12-4 with TRBJ2-3, with a weak D call TRBD2 (6 bases). Trimming took off 3 bases at V and 1 base at J, with 17 bases between the two ends. This CDR3 has 17 residues. CDR3 protein: CASSLWLRGEGTDTQYF. CDR3 coding DNA: TGTGCCAGCAGTTTGTGGTTGCGGGGTGAGGGCACAGATACGCAGTATTTT.

The V and J genes are TRBV20-1 and TRBJ2-3; TRBD2 agrees at 10 bases. After removal of 5 bases from V and 5 bases from J, the junction contained 7 bases not matched to a gene. The CDR3 covers 14 residues. Germline V CDR1 and CDR2: DFQATT, SNEGSKA (reference sequence). CDR3 sequence reads: CSAYSGGLQDTQYF. DNA of the CDR3: TGCAGTGCTTATAGCGGGGGGTTACAAGATACGCAGTATTTT.

This clonotype was picked up a small number of times. For the CDR3, the DNA is TGTGCCATCCGGACAGGGGTGGGAAACGAGCAGTACGTC. Translation: CAIRTGVGNEQYV. The rearrangement joins TRBV10-3 to TRBJ2-7, with 9 nucleotides matching TRBD1. With 8 bases clipped from V and 5 bases from J, the junction kept 7 bases outside the gene matches. This CDR3 spans 13 amino acids. Germline V lookup: CDR1 ENHRY, CDR2 SYGVKD.

This clonotype was recorded at least ten times. The genes are TRBV7-2 and TRBJ2-3; unclear D gene. From germline, CDR1 is SGHTA and CDR2 FQGNSA. This CDR3 contains 15 residues. V was clipped by 5 bases and J by 4 bases, with 16 bases between them. The CDR3 nucleotides read TGTGCCAGCAGCCCAGCTCTCGTGTATGCAGATACGCAGTATTTT. Amino acids: CASSPALVYADTQYF.

This clonotype was detected ten times or more. The genes are TRBV29-1 and TRBJ1-1; D not certain. The CDR3 is 11 residues long. The V and J ends lost 5 bases and 6 bases respectively, with 10 bases between them. Per the germline V gene, CDR1 is SQVTM and CDR2 is ANQGSEA. DNA for the CDR3: TGCAGCGTTAGGGATCGGGCTGAAGCTTTCTTT. Translation: CSVRDRAEAFF. Based on the CDR3 plus reference TRBV29-1 and TRBJ1-1, the full variable domain is SAVISQKPSRDICQRGTSLTIQCQVDSQVTMMFWYRQQPGQSLTLIATANQGSEATYESGFVIDKFPISRPNLTFSTLTVSNMSPEDSSIYLCSVRDRAEAFFGQGTRLTVV.

The chain uses TRBV20-1 and TRBJ1-5; a weak D match, TRBD1 (5 bases). The CDR3 has 17 residues. V lost 6 bases and J 1 base, leaving 22 bases between the germline ends. Germline V gene data show CDR1 as DFQATT and CDR2 as SNEGSKA (reference sequence). CDR3 region: CSAYSGPLGGSNQPQHF. CDR3 DNA sequence: TGCAGTGCCTACTCGGGACCCCTGGGTGGCAGCAATCAGCCCCAGCATTTT.

This clonotype was counted a few times. The chain uses TRBV5-1 and TRBJ1-6, with D perhaps TRBD1 (6 bases). This CDR3 comprises 13 residues. Germline V gene data show CDR1 as SGHRS and CDR2 as YFSETQ. With 6 bases removed from V and 10 bases from J, the gap between germline ends came to 14 bases. The CDR3 DNA sequence: TGCGCCAGCACCGTAGGGGGAAGATCACCCCTCCACTTT. Translated: CASTVGGRSPLHF.